Listed below are T cell receptor beta chains from one sample, sequenced in a study of blood T cell repertoires in COVID-19. Repertoires were generated with immunoSEQ multiplex PCR, while TCRdb's copy carries only in-frame clones and drops some. The table shows about 280,000 clones, with about 91% occurring only once. Sample: PBMCs or T cells enriched from blood (not recorded which). All receptors derive from a man aged 40-49 years who had been exposed to COVID-19. Each CDR3 is given with its conserved first and last residue. Fields, in order: clone size, J gene, V gene, D gene, CDR3 DNA, CDR3 protein. The D gene is left open where the match is weak. Not every row has a clone size; where given, it reads once, few, many or a size class.

>-|TRBJ1-3|TRBV18|-
TGTGCCAGCTCACCACTTGGACAGATAGGAAACACCATATATTTT
CASSPLGQIGNTIYF
>-|TRBJ2-1|TRBV9|TRBD2
TGTGCCAGCAGCGCCCAAAGCGGGAGAGGGAACAATGAGCAGTTCTTC
CASSAQSGRGNNEQFF
>-|TRBJ2-7|TRBV19|TRBD2
TGTGCCAGTAGTGAATCTAGCGGGAGTACCTACGAGCAGTACTTC
CASSESSGSTYEQYF
>-|TRBJ2-7|TRBV3-1/TRBV3-2|TRBD1
TGTGCCAGCAGCCAAGCTAAAGGACAGGGGATCTACGAGCAGTACTTC
CASSQAKGQGIYEQYF
>-|TRBJ1-2|TRBV19|-
TGTGCCAGTAGCCTCCTGGGACAAGTCTATGCTGGCTACACCTTC
CASSLLGQVYAGYTF
>-|TRBJ2-5|TRBV7-2|-
TGTGCCAGCAGCCCGGGGGTAACGGGAAGCCAAGAGACCCAGTACTTC
CASSPGVTGSQETQYF
>once|TRBJ1-4|TRBV2|-
TGTGCCAGCAAATCGACAGTGAATGAAAAACTGTTTTTT
CASKSTVNEKLFF
>-|TRBJ2-1|TRBV5-6|-
TGTGCCAGCAGCTTGGGAGGAGTCTACAATGAGCAGTTCTTC
CASSLGGVYNEQFF
>-|TRBJ1-5|TRBV28|-
TGTGCCGCGGCCGGATCCAATCAGCCCCAGCATTTT
CAAAGSNQPQHF
>-|TRBJ2-3|TRBV5-1|TRBD2
TGCGCCAGCAGCTTGAAGAGCGGGGGATCCACAGATACGCAGTATTTT
CASSLKSGGSTDTQYF
>-|TRBJ1-4|TRBV11-3|-
TGTGCCAGCAGCTCCCGGACAATGTACAATGAAAAACTGTTTTTT
CASSSRTMYNEKLFF
>-|TRBJ1-1|TRBV5-4|TRBD1
TGTGCCAGCAGCCCACCGACAGGGGAGCTCTTCACTGAAGCTTTCTTT
CASSPPTGELFTEAFF
>-|TRBJ2-7|TRBV5-4|TRBD2
TGTGCCAGCAGCTTGGCCGACTCTAGCGGATTCTACGAGCAGTACTTC
CASSLADSSGFYEQYF
>-|TRBJ2-3|TRBV24-1|TRBD2
TGTGCCACCAGTGACCGTACTAGCGGGAGGCCCTTCCTTTTCACAGATACGCAGTATTTT
CATSDRTSGRPFLFTDTQYF
>-|TRBJ2-1|TRBV19|TRBD1
TGTGCCAGTAGTACCCGATACGGGACAGGGAATAAGAATGAGCAGTTCTTC
CASSTRYGTGNKNEQFF
>-|TRBJ2-1|TRBV5-1|-
TGCGCCAGCAGCCCTCCAGGGAACGCTCCCTACAATGAGCAGTTCTTC
CASSPPGNAPYNEQFF
>-|TRBJ2-5|TRBV5-1|-
TGCGCCAGCGGCGCGGGGACCGATGGACAGGCCCGGAATTGGGCCCAGTACTTC
CASGAGTDGQARNWAQYF
>once|TRBJ1-2|TRBV5-1|TRBD1
TGCGCCAGCAGCTTGGACAGGGGGGACTTCTATGGCTACACCTTC
CASSLDRGDFYGYTF
>-|TRBJ1-1|TRBV6-5|TRBD1
TGTGCCAGCAGTACACAGGGGACTGAAGCTTTCTTT
CASSTQGTEAFF
>-|TRBJ2-5|TRBV6-6|TRBD2
TGTGCCAGCCTTGGCGGGAGCTTCCAAGAGACCCAGTACTTC
CASLGGSFQETQYF